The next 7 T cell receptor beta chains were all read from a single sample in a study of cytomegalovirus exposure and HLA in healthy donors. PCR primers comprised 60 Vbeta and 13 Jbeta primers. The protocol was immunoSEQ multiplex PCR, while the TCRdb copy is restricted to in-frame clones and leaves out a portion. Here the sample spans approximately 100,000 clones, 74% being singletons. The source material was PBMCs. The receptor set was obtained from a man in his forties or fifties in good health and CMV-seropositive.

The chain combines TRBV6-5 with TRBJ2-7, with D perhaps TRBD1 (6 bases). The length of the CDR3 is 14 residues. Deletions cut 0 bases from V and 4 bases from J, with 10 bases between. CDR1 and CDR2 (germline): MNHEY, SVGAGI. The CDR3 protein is CASSYSAQGYEQYF. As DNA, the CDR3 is TGTGCCAGCAGTTACTCGGCACAGGGTTACGAGCAGTACTTC.

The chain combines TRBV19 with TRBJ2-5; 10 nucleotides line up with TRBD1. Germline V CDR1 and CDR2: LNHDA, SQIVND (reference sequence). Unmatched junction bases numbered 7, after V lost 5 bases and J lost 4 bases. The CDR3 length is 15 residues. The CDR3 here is CASSAQRTGGETQYF. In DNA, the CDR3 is TGTGCCAGTAGTGCCCAGAGGACAGGGGGAGAGACCCAGTACTTC.

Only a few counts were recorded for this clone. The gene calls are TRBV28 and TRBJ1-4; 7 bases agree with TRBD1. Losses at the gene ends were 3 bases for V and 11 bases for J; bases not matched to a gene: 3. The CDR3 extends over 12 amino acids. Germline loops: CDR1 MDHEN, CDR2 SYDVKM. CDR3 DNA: TGTGCCAGCAGTTTCCCGACAGGGAAACTGTTTTTT. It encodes CASSFPTGKLFF.

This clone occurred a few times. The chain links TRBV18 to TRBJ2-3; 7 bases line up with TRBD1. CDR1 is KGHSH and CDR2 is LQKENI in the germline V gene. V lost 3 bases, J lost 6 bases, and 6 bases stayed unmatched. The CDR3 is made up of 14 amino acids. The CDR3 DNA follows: TGTGCCAGCTCACCGACAGGGTACAAGGATACGCAGTATTTT. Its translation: CASSPTGYKDTQYF.

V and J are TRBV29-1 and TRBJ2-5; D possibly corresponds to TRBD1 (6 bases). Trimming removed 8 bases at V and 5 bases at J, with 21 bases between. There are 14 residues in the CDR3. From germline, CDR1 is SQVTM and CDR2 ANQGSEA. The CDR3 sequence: CSYIKQGSVETQYF. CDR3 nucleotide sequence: TGCAGCTATATTAAACAGGGATCTGTGGAGACCCAGTACTTC. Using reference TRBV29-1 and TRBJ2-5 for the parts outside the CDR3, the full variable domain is SAVISQKPSRDICQRGTSLTIQCQVDSQVTMMFWYRQQPGQSLTLIATANQGSEATYESGFVIDKFPISRPNLTFSTLTVSNMSPEDSSIYLCSYIKQGSVETQYFGPGTRLLVL.

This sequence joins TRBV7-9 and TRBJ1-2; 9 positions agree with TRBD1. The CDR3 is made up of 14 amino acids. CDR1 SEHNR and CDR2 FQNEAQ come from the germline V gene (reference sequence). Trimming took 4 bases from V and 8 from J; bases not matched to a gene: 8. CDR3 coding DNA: TGTGCCAGCAGCTCGGGACAGGGCGGCGGAGGCTACACCTTC. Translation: CASSSGQGGGGYTF.

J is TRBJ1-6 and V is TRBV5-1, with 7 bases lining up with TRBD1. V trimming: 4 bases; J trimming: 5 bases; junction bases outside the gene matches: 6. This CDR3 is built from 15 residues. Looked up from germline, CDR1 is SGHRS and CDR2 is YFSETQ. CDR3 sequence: CASSADRENNSPLHF. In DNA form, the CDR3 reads TGCGCCAGCAGCGCTGACAGGGAGAATAATTCACCCCTCCACTTT.